This TCR beta chain was profiled in a study of OX40 agonist ivuxolimab in advanced cancers. Study overall: Prior anti-PD-1, anti-PD-L1 or anti-CTLA-4 therapy was allowed; 40% to 50% had some.

Assay used: immunoSEQ multiplex PCR; TCRdb lists only in-frame clones, some missing. The sample lists around 67,000 clones; roughly 80% were seen once. In the case of this clone: The antigen remains unidentified.

Trimming stripped 5 bases from V and 5 bases from J, with 15 bases between. CDR1 and CDR2 from the germline V gene are SGHTA and FQGNSA. This CDR3 contains 14 residues. Blood got drawn at baseline, again on cycle 4 day 1, and then on cycle 7 day 1. Study conclusions and caveats: Antigens targeted by the expanded peripheral T cells were not determined.

The rearrangement uses TRBV7-2 and TRBJ2-5; possible D gene TRBD2, 6 bases. The receptor comes from an adult with an advanced solid tumor such as melanoma, head and neck, liver or kidney cancer. Here the sequenced sample was CD4+ or CD8+ T cells sorted from blood, taken in a trial of the OX40 agonist ivuxolimab. The CDR3: CASSGWRGTETQYF. CDR3 nucleotide sequence: TGTGCCAGCAGCGGTTGGAGGGGAACGGAGACCCAGTACTTC. Variable domain in full (rest from reference TRBV7-2 and TRBJ2-5): GAGVSQSPSNKVTEKGKDVELRCDPISGHTALYWYRQSLGQGLEFLIYFQGNSAPDKSGLPSDRFSAERTGGSVSTLTIQRTQQEDSAVYLCASSGWRGTETQYFGPGTRLLVL.